This T cell receptor (beta chain) was found in a study of shared clonotypes between healthy human individuals. Overall study results and limits: Sampling included only blood; tissue repertoires likely differ. Owing to a small donor count, the genetic and exposure-history diversity represented was limited.

CDR3 length: 12 residues. Germline-derived CDR1 and CDR2 are MNHEY and SVGAGI. The germline V and J ends were trimmed by 6 bases and 1 base, with 6 bases remaining between them. Only in-frame clones appear in the TCRdb table, and some are missing; sequencing was by immunoSEQ multiplex PCR. Among approximately 530,000 clones listed, 90% to 96% were seen once. With regard to this clone: Its target is not known.

Sequenced sample: naive CD4+ T cells sorted from blood. The subset is: CD45RA+ positively selected. The chain is built from TRBV6-5 and TRBJ1-1; D gene uncertain. The source is a woman aged 25 to 39 in good health. CDR3 sequence reads: CASSRQNTEAFF. As DNA, the CDR3 is TGTGCCAGCAGCCGACAGAACACTGAAGCTTTCTTT.